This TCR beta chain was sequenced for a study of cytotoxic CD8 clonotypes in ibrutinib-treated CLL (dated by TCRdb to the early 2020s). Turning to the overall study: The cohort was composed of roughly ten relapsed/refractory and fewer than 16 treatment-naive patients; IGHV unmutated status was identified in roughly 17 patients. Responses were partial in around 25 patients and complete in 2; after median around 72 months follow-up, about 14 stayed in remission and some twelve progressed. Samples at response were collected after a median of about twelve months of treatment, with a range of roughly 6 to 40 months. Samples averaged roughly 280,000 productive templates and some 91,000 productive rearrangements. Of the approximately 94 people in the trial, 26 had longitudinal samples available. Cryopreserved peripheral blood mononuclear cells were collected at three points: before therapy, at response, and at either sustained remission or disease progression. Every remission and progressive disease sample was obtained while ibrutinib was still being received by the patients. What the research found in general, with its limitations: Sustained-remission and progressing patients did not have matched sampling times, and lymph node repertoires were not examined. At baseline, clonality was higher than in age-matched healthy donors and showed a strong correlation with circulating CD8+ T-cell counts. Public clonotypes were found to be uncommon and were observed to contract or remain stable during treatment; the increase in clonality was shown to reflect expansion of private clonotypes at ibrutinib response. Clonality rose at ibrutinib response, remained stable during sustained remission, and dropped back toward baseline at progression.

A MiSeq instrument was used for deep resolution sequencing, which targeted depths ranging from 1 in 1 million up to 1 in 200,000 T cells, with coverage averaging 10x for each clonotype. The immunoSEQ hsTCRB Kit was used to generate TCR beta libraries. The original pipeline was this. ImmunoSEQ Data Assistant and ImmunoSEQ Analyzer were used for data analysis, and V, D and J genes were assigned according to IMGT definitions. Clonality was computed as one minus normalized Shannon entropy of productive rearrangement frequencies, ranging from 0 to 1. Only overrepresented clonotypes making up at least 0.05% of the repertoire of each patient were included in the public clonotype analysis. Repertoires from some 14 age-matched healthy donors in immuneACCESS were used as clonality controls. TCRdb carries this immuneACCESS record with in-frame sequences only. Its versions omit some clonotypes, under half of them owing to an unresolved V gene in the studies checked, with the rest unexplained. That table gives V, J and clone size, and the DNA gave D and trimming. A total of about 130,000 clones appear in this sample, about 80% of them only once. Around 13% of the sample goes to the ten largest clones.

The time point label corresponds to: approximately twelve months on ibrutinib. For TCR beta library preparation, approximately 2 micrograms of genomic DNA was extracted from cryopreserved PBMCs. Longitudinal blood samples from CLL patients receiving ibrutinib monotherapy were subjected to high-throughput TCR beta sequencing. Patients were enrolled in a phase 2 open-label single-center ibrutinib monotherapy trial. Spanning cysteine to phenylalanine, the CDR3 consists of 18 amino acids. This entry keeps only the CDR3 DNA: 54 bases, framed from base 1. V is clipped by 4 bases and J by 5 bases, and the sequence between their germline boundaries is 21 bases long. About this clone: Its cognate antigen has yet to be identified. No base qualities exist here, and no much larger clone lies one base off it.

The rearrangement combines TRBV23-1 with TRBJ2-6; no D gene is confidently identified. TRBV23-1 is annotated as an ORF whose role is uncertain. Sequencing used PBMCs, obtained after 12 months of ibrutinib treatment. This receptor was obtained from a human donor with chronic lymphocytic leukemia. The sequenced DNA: TGCGCCAGCAGTCCAGCCTTTACGCAACAAAGTCGGGCCAACGTCCTGACTTTC. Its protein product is CASSPAFTQQSRANVLTF.